This note documents a single TCR beta chain sequence. The antigen is not known. The record originates from a study of OX40 agonist ivuxolimab in advanced cancers. Background on the study: Patients received intravenous ivuxolimab every 2 weeks at 0.01 to 10 mg/kg. Study-wide points: Mean expanded clone counts were higher in CD8+ than CD4+ T cells.

Using immunoSEQ multiplex PCR, the repertoire was profiled, and TCRdb retains in-frame clones only, with some absent. The sample carries some 40,000 clones, more than 70% recorded once. The CDR3 runs to 14 residues. Unmatched junction bases numbered 6, after V lost 0 bases and J lost 6 bases. Germline V lookup: CDR1 SGHNT, CDR2 YYREEE (reference sequence). This specimen was CD4+ or CD8+ T cells sorted from blood, taken in a trial of the OX40 agonist ivuxolimab. V is TRBV5-4 and J is TRBJ2-7; 7 bases are shared with TRBD2. This sequence was found in an adult with an advanced solid tumor such as melanoma, head and neck, liver or kidney cancer. Here the CDR3 reads CASSLGGGWIEQYF. The CDR3 DNA reads TGTGCCAGCAGCTTGGGGGGAGGGTGGATCGAGCAGTACTTC.